This T cell receptor beta chain was sequenced in a study of spatial heterogeneity in lung cancer. Carried by each TCR cDNA molecule was a unique molecular identifier. TCRdb fed the 5' RACE reads into MiXCR, producing one record per CDR3 protein. Altogether 77,000 or so distinct CDR3 sequences are present, 15% to 25% being singletons, with the ten largest covering roughly 6.2%. With respect to this clonotype: The junction shows a germline mismatch at one end, possibly a read error.

Germline V CDR1 and CDR2: SGDLS, YYNGEE. The CDR3 loop spans 16 amino acids. Time point meaning: sample taken at primary tumor resection. From tumor, nontumor lung or frozen PBMC, whole RNA was taken unsorted for sequencing. Donors were approximately 70 untreated early-stage non-small cell lung cancer patients. This sequence joins TRBV9 and TRBJ2-2; possibly TRBD1 for D (6 bases). Specimen: PBMCs, collected at surgery. The source of this sequence is a male donor with early-stage non-small cell lung cancer. The CDR3, as DNA: TGTGCCAGCAGCCTCACAGGGCAGGGTAGCACCGGGGAGCTGCTTTTT. Protein: CASSLTGQGSTGELLF. Based on the CDR3 plus reference TRBV9 and TRBJ2-2, the full variable domain is DSGVTQTPKHLITATGQRVTLRCSPRSGDLSVYWYQQSLDQGLQFLIQYYNGEERAKGNILERFSAQQFPDLHSELNLSSLELGDSALYFCASSLTGQGSTGELLFGEGSRLTVL.